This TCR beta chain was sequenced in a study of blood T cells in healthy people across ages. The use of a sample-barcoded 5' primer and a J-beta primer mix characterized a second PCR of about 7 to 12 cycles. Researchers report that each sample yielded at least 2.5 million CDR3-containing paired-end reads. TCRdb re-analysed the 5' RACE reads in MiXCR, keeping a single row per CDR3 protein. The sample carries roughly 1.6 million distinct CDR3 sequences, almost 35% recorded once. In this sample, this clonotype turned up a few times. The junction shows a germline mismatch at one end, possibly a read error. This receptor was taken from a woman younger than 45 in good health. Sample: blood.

In DNA, the CDR3 is TGTGCCAGCAGCTTAGACGGACGTGGCTACACCTTC. Translating it yields CASSLDGRGYTF. The chain employs TRBV12-3 or TRBV12-4 and TRBJ1-2; D is ambiguous. The CDR3 runs to 12 residues.